This T cell receptor (beta chain) comes out of a study of TIL therapy for anti-PD-1-resistant metastatic lung cancer (dated by TCRdb to the early 2020s). Regarding the complete study: A median age of approximately 55 years (range about 35-80) and a median tumor PD-L1 proportion score of 6% were recorded among enrolled patients. The cohort was predominantly lung adenocarcinoma, with a handful of EGFR-mutant and two ALK-rearranged tumors, and half of patients were current or former smokers. Across the cohort, whole-exome sequencing showed a median non-synonymous tumor mutation burden of roughly 1.5 mutations per megabase. Clonotypes were tracked across tumor, expanded TIL product and serial blood samples by T cell receptor beta sequencing of tumor and peripheral blood. What the work shows at the level of the full study, not this receptor alone: High clonal turnover was observed in TIL culture, with many enriched product clones not detected in the baseline tumor, which suggested clonal contraction rather than faithful expansion. The study protocol defined all tumor marker inferences as exploratory. Higher clonality and lower diversity were observed in expanded TIL cultures than in baseline intratumoral T cells (median clonality roughly 6% vs 31%, p < 0.0001). Generalizability was limited because the cohort was highly selected, with more treatment-naive, never-smoker and oncogene-addicted patients included than is typical.

From the cysteine up to the phenylalanine, the CDR3 has a length of 15 residues. Here the CDR3 DNA is all that survives: 45 bases in frame from base 1. Cut back by 3 bases and 1 base, the V and J ends lie 11 bases apart. The germline V gene (reference sequence) supplies CDR1 MNHEY and CDR2 SMNVEV. On this clone itself: Its antigen remains unidentified. Base quality data are lacking; no much larger clone is found one base away.

Using bias-controlled multiplex PCR with the immunoSEQ v3 hsTCRB kit, the TCR beta CDR3 regions were amplified from genomic DNA. An Illumina NextSeq 500 was used to sequence the TCR libraries, reaching 2 million or so read pairs at survey level or roughly 4.5-6.5 million at deep level. The study's own analysis went as follows. Clonality was reported by immunoSEQ Analyzer software, which also assigned V, D and J genes and filtered out non-productive sequences. Repertoires of infused TIL and blood were compared using productive Simpson clonality and the Morisita overlap index of productive TRB rearrangements. The immuneACCESS repertoire file appears here via TCRdb, limited to in-frame rearrangements. These files lack a portion of the clones; in checked studies, under half of the deficit traces to unresolved V genes, and the cause of the others is not known. For V, J and clone size, that table is used; D and trimming come from the DNA. The table for this sample lists 45,000 to 60,000 clones; around 64% of them were counted only once. The top ten clonotypes cover approximately 5.6% of the sample.

The time point label of this sample denotes: pre-treatment sample, taken before nivolumab and TIL therapy. Excised metastases, mostly pleural nodules or supraclavicular lymph nodes, were used as baseline tumor samples and were taken from the same resection from which TIL were grown. Tumors were harvested prior to any PD-1/PD-L1 blockade, after which nivolumab was administered to patients, and lymphodepletion, expanded TIL infusion and IL-2 were given to patients who progressed. Adults with stage 4 NSCLC were enrolled from late 2017 to January 2020 in a dual-center phase I trial. Samples were obtained from a single-arm, open-label phase I trial in which tumor-infiltrating lymphocyte therapy with nivolumab was evaluated in advanced non-small cell lung cancer. Portions of each resected tumor were snap-frozen in liquid nitrogen and stored at -80 °C. Tumor regions of interest were selected on H&E sections by laser-capture macrodissection, were pulverized into roughly 16 mg aliquots, and were extracted with Qiagen Allprep kits.

Sequenced here: tumor tissue, sampled at baseline. The chain couples TRBV27 to TRBJ2-3; tentative D gene TRBD2, with 5 bases matching. The clonotype was recovered from a person aged 25-79 years with non-small cell lung cancer. The sequenced DNA: TGTGCCAGCAGTTTTGGTAGCGCCGGCACAGATACGCAGTATTTT. Translated, this is CASSFGSAGTDTQYF.